Listed below are T cell receptor beta chains from one sample, sequenced in a study of blood T cells in healthy people across ages. Via MiXCR, TCRdb re-called the 5' RACE reads, giving one row per CDR3 protein. This table holds more than 1 million distinct CDR3 sequences, 35% to 55% found once. Sequences were obtained from blood. The receptor set was obtained from a woman aged 60-75 years in good health. Both conserved end residues are part of each CDR3. Fields, in order: clone size, D gene, J gene, V gene, CDR3 DNA, CDR3 protein. D genes are given only for firm matches. Size tells how often a clone was seen (once, few, many) or the class of an expanded clone, and some rows leave it out.

>NA|TRBD2|TRBJ2-7|TRBV11-2
TGTGCCAGCAGCACTATAGCGGGAGGGCCCTTATACGAGCAGTACTTC
CASSTIAGGPLYEQYF
>NA|TRBD1|TRBJ2-4|TRBV6-5
TGTGCCAGCAGAATGGACAGGGCCAAAAACATTCAGTACTTC
CASRMDRAKNIQYF
>many|TRBD1|TRBJ2-7|TRBV4-1
TGCGCCAGCAGCCAAGATGGGACAGGGACCTACGAGCAGTACTTC
CASSQDGTGTYEQYF
>few|TRBD2|TRBJ2-1|TRBV27
TGTGCCAGCGGACGACTAGCGGGAATGTCCTACAATGAGCAGTTCTTC
CASGRLAGMSYNEQFF
>few|TRBD2|TRBJ2-7|TRBV27
TGTGCCAGCAGCGATTATCGGACTAGTTCGGACGAGCAGTACTTC
CASSDYRTSSDEQYF
>few|NA|TRBJ2-1|TRBV4-2
TGTGCCAGCAGCCAAGGGTCTGGCTACAATGAGCAGTTCTTC
CASSQGSGYNEQFF
>NA|NA|TRBJ2-7|TRBV6-5
TGTGCCAGCAGTATCGACTTAGGGCCAAGGACATTGAATGAGCAGTACTTC
CASSIDLGPRTLNEQYF
>NA|NA|TRBJ2-2|TRBV7-2
TGTGCCAGCAGCGGACAAGGGGGATCTGGGGAGCTGTTTTTT
CASSGQGGSGELFF
>few|TRBD2|TRBJ2-1|TRBV20-1
TGCAGTGCTAGAGATTCACTAGCGGTCAATGAGCAGTTCTTC
CSARDSLAVNEQFF
>many|NA|TRBJ2-7|TRBV6-2/TRBV6-3
TGTGCCAGCAGCTACAACTCCTACGAGCAGTACTTC
CASSYNSYEQYF
>NA|TRBD1|TRBJ2-4|TRBV2
TGTGCCAGCAGTTTTTCAACCCAGGGGGCGCAAAACATTCAGTACTTC
CASSFSTQGAQNIQYF
>NA|NA|TRBJ2-7|TRBV20-1
TGCAGTGCTGGGGACCCCCTGAGGGCCTACGAGCAGTACTTC
CSAGDPLRAYEQYF
>few|NA|TRBJ2-3|TRBV13
TGTGCCAGCAGCTTACGTAAGGGGACGACAGATACGCAGTATTTT
CASSLRKGTTDTQYF